Listed below are T cell receptor beta chains from one sample, sequenced in a study of CD8 T cells in Susac syndrome. Via MiXCR, TCRdb re-called the immunoSEQ multiplex PCR reads, giving one row per CDR3 protein. The sample lists approximately 120,000 distinct CDR3 sequences; approximately 96% were seen once. Material: CD8+ T cells from PBMCs. The receptors come from a human donor with Susac syndrome. CDR3s include the opening cysteine and the closing phenylalanine or tryptophan. The D gene is left open where the match is weak. Clone size is given for some rows only: seen once, a few or many times, or a class if the clone is expanded.

D	V	size	J	CDR3	DNA
.	TRBV11-2	.	TRBJ2-5	CASSYSTGGIETQYF	TGTGCCAGCAGCTATTCGACAGGCGGAATCGAGACCCAGTACTTC
.	TRBV20-1	.	TRBJ2-7	CSARRTADYEQYF	TGCAGTGCTAGGCGGACAGCGGACTACGAGCAGTACTTC
TRBD2	TRBV5-6	.	TRBJ2-7	CASSLALAGSYEQYF	TGTGCCAGCAGCTTGGCACTAGCGGGGTCCTACGAGCAGTACTTC
.	TRBV10-3	.	TRBJ2-5	CAISDDRTQETQYF	TGTGCCATCAGTGACGACAGAACTCAGGAGACCCAGTACTTC
TRBD1	TRBV9	.	TRBJ1-2	CASSARPVGQGFLDGYTF	TGTGCCAGCAGCGCGCGACCCGTGGGACAGGGCTTCCTTGATGGCTACACCTTC
.	TRBV5-1	.	TRBJ1-1	CASRGDLNTEAFF	TGCGCCAGCAGGGGGGACTTGAACACTGAAGCTTTCTTT
.	TRBV12-3/TRBV12-4	few	TRBJ2-7	CASLSTPGAEQYF	TGTGCCAGCCTCTCAACACCGGGAGCCGAGCAGTACTTC
.	TRBV3-1	.	TRBJ2-1	CASSSGRGGSYNEQFF	TGTGCCAGCAGCTCGGGCAGGGGAGGCTCCTACAATGAGCAGTTCTTC
.	TRBV15	.	TRBJ1-5	CATSRADSTNQPQHF	TGTGCCACCAGCAGAGCGGACAGCACAAATCAGCCCCAGCATTTT
TRBD1	TRBV19	.	TRBJ1-5	CASSPRQGLTYSNQPQHF	TGTGCCAGTAGCCCTCGACAGGGGCTAACTTATAGCAATCAGCCCCAGCATTTT
.	TRBV12-3/TRBV12-4	.	TRBJ2-1	CASSLDNEQFF	TGTGCCAGCAGTTTGGACAATGAGCAGTTCTTC
TRBD1	TRBV19	.	TRBJ2-5	CASNDKPGQGQETQYF	TGTGCCAGTAACGATAAACCGGGACAGGGACAAGAGACCCAGTACTTC
.	TRBV24-1	.	TRBJ2-1	CATSGPGTGNEQFF	TGTGCCACCAGTGGCCCCGGGACGGGTAATGAGCAGTTCTTC
.	TRBV7-9	.	TRBJ2-6	CASSPGTSSSGANVLTF	TGTGCCAGCAGCCCCGGGACCTCTAGCTCTGGGGCCAACGTCCTGACTTTC
.	TRBV19	few	TRBJ1-3	CASEKGLNSGNTIYF	TGTGCCAGTGAGAAAGGACTGAACTCTGGAAACACCATATATTTT
TRBD1	TRBV20-1	.	TRBJ1-1	CSARVGQGHTEAFF	TGCAGTGCTAGGGTTGGACAGGGTCACACTGAAGCTTTCTTT
.	TRBV20-1	.	TRBJ1-1	CSARAGNTEAFF	TGCAGTGCTAGAGCAGGGAACACTGAAGCTTTCTTT
TRBD2	TRBV2	.	TRBJ2-3	CASRGTSGGPTDTQYF	TGTGCCAGCAGGGGGACTAGCGGGGGACCCACAGATACGCAGTATTTT
TRBD1	TRBV27	.	TRBJ1-5	CASSSGYRGQPQHF	TGTGCCAGCAGTTCCGGATACAGGGGACAGCCCCAGCATTTT
.	TRBV12-3/TRBV12-4	.	TRBJ1-3	CASTISGPSSGNTIYF	TGTGCCAGCACCATCTCGGGCCCGAGCTCTGGAAACACCATATATTTT
.	TRBV5-6	.	TRBJ1-2	CASSLEISGTRGYTF	TGTGCCAGCAGCTTGGAAATTTCGGGGACGAGAGGCTACACCTTC
TRBD2	TRBV2	.	TRBJ2-2	CASIESGGRLNTGELFF	TGTGCCAGCATTGAATCGGGAGGACGGTTGAACACCGGGGAGCTGTTTTTT
TRBD2	TRBV11-3	.	TRBJ2-1	CASSLSTLSGGPHNEQFF	TGTGCCAGCAGCTTATCTACCTTGTCGGGAGGGCCTCACAATGAGCAGTTCTTC
.	TRBV30	.	TRBJ2-7	CAWTEGNSYEQYF	TGTGCCTGGACCGAGGGGAACTCCTACGAGCAGTACTTC
.	TRBV12-3/TRBV12-4	once	TRBJ2-7	CASSFGEVDSYEQYF	TGTGCCAGCAGTTTCGGGGAAGTGGACTCCTACGAGCAGTACTTC
.	TRBV15	.	TRBJ1-1	CATSRDLGGTEPFF	TGTGCCACCAGCAGAGATCTGGGGGGCACTGAACCTTTCTTT
.	TRBV12-3/TRBV12-4	.	TRBJ2-1	CASSGKGLPNEQFF	TGTGCCAGCAGTGGCAAGGGACTCCCAAATGAGCAGTTCTTC
.	TRBV19	.	TRBJ1-5	CASTPPGESQPQHF	TGTGCCAGTACCCCACCAGGGGAAAGTCAGCCCCAGCATTTT
.	TRBV7-9	.	TRBJ2-3	CASSSSPDPRGASTDTQYF	TGTGCCAGCAGCTCTTCCCCTGACCCCCGGGGCGCGAGCACAGATACGCAGTATTTT
TRBD2	TRBV25-1	.	TRBJ2-1	CASSESLRATAGGGEQFF	TGTGCCAGCAGTGAAAGCCTAAGGGCGACAGCGGGAGGGGGGGAGCAGTTCTTC
.	TRBV6-2/TRBV6-3	.	TRBJ2-1	CASSWAGSYNEQFF	TGTGCCAGCAGCTGGGCGGGAAGCTACAATGAGCAGTTCTTC
TRBD1	TRBV12-5	.	TRBJ1-1	CASGLPTGIAFF	TGTGCTAGTGGTTTGCCGACAGGGATAGCTTTCTTT
TRBD1	TRBV6-5	.	TRBJ2-5	CASSYSTGQGPPVQYF	TGTGCCAGCAGTTACTCGACAGGGCAGGGCCCTCCTGTCCAGTACTTC
TRBD2	TRBV12-3/TRBV12-4	.	TRBJ2-1	CASTQGLAASNEQFF	TGTGCCAGCACCCAGGGACTAGCGGCCTCGAATGAGCAGTTCTTC
TRBD2	TRBV4-3	once	TRBJ2-5	CASSQMTSGQETQYF	TGCGCCAGCAGCCAGATGACTAGCGGCCAAGAGACCCAGTACTTC
.	TRBV5-1	.	TRBJ1-1	CASSSVQGLNTEAFF	TGCGCCAGCAGCTCCGTACAGGGTCTGAACACTGAAGCTTTCTTT
.	TRBV28	.	TRBJ2-7	CASSQRNGPTYEQYF	TGTGCCAGCAGCCAAAGAAACGGTCCGACCTACGAGCAGTACTTC
.	TRBV12-3/TRBV12-4	.	TRBJ1-2	CASSLMWIAGTYGYTF	TGTGCCAGCAGTTTAATGTGGATCGCAGGGACCTATGGCTACACCTTC
.	TRBV4-1	.	TRBJ1-5	CASSQTGDGGNQPQHF	TGCGCCAGCAGCCAGACGGGGGATGGGGGCAATCAGCCCCAGCATTTT
.	TRBV12-3/TRBV12-4	.	TRBJ1-2	CASSLTGGIIYGYTF	TGTGCCAGCAGTTTAACGGGGGGCATTATCTATGGCTACACCTTC
TRBD1	TRBV6-1	.	TRBJ1-2	CASSGPGQGARLLGGYTF	TGTGCCAGCAGCGGTCCGGGACAGGGGGCGCGTCTACTTGGTGGCTACACCTTC
.	TRBV12-3/TRBV12-4	.	TRBJ2-7	CASTTTWVMEQYF	TGTGCCAGCACTACGACCTGGGTTATGGAGCAGTACTTC
.	TRBV30	.	TRBJ1-2	CAWSAEGGILGAF	TGTGCCTGGAGTGCCGAAGGGGGTATATTGGGCGCCTTC
.	TRBV12-3/TRBV12-4	.	TRBJ2-3	CASSWERSTDTQYF	TGTGCCAGCAGTTGGGAGCGTAGCACAGATACGCAGTATTTT
.	TRBV27	.	TRBJ2-2	CASSLTPEGELFF	TGTGCCAGCAGTTTGACACCCGAAGGGGAGCTGTTTTTT
.	TRBV28	.	TRBJ1-2	CASSFSRDGYTF	TGTGCCAGCAGTTTCTCCAGGGATGGCTACACCTTC
.	TRBV6-6	.	TRBJ1-2	CASSYGPPGYTF	TGTGCCAGCAGTTACGGCCCCCCTGGCTACACCTTC
TRBD1	TRBV7-3	.	TRBJ2-1	CASSLDRGLNNEQFF	TGTGCCAGCAGCTTAGACAGGGGGCTAAACAATGAGCAGTTCTTC
.	TRBV29-1	once	TRBJ1-2	CSVASGGEGYTF	TGCAGCGTTGCCAGCGGCGGAGAGGGCTACACCTTC
.	TRBV25-1	.	TRBJ2-4	CASSDSGEGTKNIQYF	TGTGCCAGCAGTGATTCAGGGGAGGGGACCAAAAACATTCAGTACTTC
.	TRBV12-3/TRBV12-4	few	TRBJ1-1	CASSLLNTEAFF	TGTGCCAGCAGTTTACTGAACACTGAAGCTTTCTTT
.	TRBV7-9	once	TRBJ2-1	CASSSSDTGRNEQFF	TGTGCCAGCAGCTCCAGTGATACAGGGAGGAATGAGCAGTTCTTC
TRBD1	TRBV30	.	TRBJ1-4	CAWSAFRGGNEKLFF	TGTGCCTGGAGTGCCTTTCGAGGGGGCAATGAAAAACTGTTTTTT
.	TRBV7-8	.	TRBJ1-2	CASSLEKGLHGYTF	TGTGCCAGCAGCTTAGAAAAGGGTTTACATGGCTACACCTTC
TRBD2	TRBV7-9	once	TRBJ2-3	CASSPGGGKADTQYF	TGTGCCAGCAGCCCCGGGGGGGGTAAGGCAGATACGCAGTATTTT
TRBD2	TRBV30	.	TRBJ2-5	CAWDTSGSVETQYF	TGTGCCTGGGACACTAGCGGGAGCGTGGAGACCCAGTACTTC
TRBD2	TRBV6-1	.	TRBJ2-7	CASRTGLAGAHGEQYF	TGTGCCAGCAGGACCGGACTAGCGGGAGCTCATGGCGAGCAGTACTTC
.	TRBV7-9	once	TRBJ2-7	CASEPRSGYEQYF	TGTGCCAGCGAACCGAGAAGCGGCTACGAGCAGTACTTC
.	TRBV12-3/TRBV12-4	.	TRBJ1-1	CASSLGLSEMNTEAFF	TGTGCCAGCAGTTTAGGTCTTTCCGAGATGAACACTGAAGCTTTCTTT
.	TRBV19	once	TRBJ2-7	CASSIGHGPRYEQYF	TGTGCCAGTAGTATCGGACACGGGCCTCGCTACGAGCAGTACTTC